What follows are 20 T cell receptor beta chains derived from one specimen sequenced in a study of PD-L1 blockade in urothelial cancer. This table comes from immunoSEQ multiplex PCR, and its TCRdb copy is limited to in-frame clones, with some not included. In the table there are fewer than 75,000 clones, roughly 84% of which are singletons. The specimen was PBMCs, collected around atezolizumab (anti-PD-L1) treatment. All receptors derive from a man aged 65 to 85 with urothelial cancer.

This chain joins TRBV11-3 and TRBJ2-1; 7 bases match TRBD2. From germline, CDR1 is SGHNT and CDR2 YENEEA. V dropped 5 bases and J dropped 4; count of bases not matched to a gene: 2. The CDR3 runs 13 residues. CDR3 DNA sequence: TGTGCCAGCAGCGCAGCGGGATACAATGAGCAGTTCTTC. Residues: CASSAAGYNEQFF.

This chain uses TRBV2 with TRBJ2-5, with TRBD1 as a possible D gene (6 bases). Germline CDR1 SNHLY, CDR2 FYNNEI. The CDR3 sequence is 14 residues long. Trimming took off 2 bases at V and 6 bases at J, with 13 bases between the two ends. CDR3 nucleotide sequence: TGTGCCAGCAGTGAACAGGGGTATCAAAAGACCCAGTACTTC. Protein: CASSEQGYQKTQYF. The full variable domain, with the rest looked up from reference TRBV2 and TRBJ2-5, is EPEVTQTPSHQVTQMGQEVILRCVPISNHLYFYWYRQILGQKVEFLVSFYNNEISEKSEIFDDQFSVERPDGSNFTLKIRSTKLEDSAMYFCASSEQGYQKTQYFGPGTRLLVL.

The chain carries TRBV28 and TRBJ1-3, with D perhaps matching TRBD1 (6 bases). The germline CDR1 and CDR2 sequences are MDHEN and SYDVKM. The CDR3 is 14 residues long. Trimming took off 7 bases at V and 0 bases at J, with 10 bases between the two ends. The CDR3 DNA reads as TGTGCCAGCATGGGACAAACCTCTGGAAACACCATATATTTT. Translating gives CASMGQTSGNTIYF.

The V gene is TRBV7-3, the J gene TRBJ1-1; tentative D call: TRBD1 (5 bases). From germline, CDR1 is SGHTA and CDR2 FQGTGA. The CDR3 contains 15 residues. The V and J ends lost 2 bases and 0 bases respectively, with 10 bases between them. CDR3 sequence reads: CASSLRGGLNTEAFF. For the CDR3, the DNA is TGTGCCAGCAGCTTACGGGGGGGTCTGAACACTGAAGCTTTCTTT.

The table lists this clone with a count of one. The chain joins TRBV7-8 to TRBJ2-1; the match to TRBD2 covers 9 bases. The J segment lost 7 bases and the V segment lost 8 bases, leaving 15 bases of the junction unmatched. The CDR3 is 16 residues long. CDR1 and CDR2 (germline): SGHVS, FQNEAQ. CDR3 nucleotide sequence: TGTGCCAGCTCCTCGGGCGGGACTAGCCATTCGAATGAGCAGTTCTTC. Encoded protein: CASSSGGTSHSNEQFF.

The J gene is TRBJ1-2, the V gene TRBV30; 7 bases agree with TRBD1. There are 14 residues in the CDR3. The J segment lost 4 bases and the V segment lost 3 bases, leaving 8 bases of the junction unmatched. Germline CDR1 GTSNPN, CDR2 SVGIG (reference sequence). Here the CDR3 reads CAWSPGQSPYGYTF. CDR3 in DNA: TGTGCCTGGAGCCCGGGACAGAGCCCCTATGGCTACACCTTC. The complete variable domain, with remaining parts taken from reference TRBV30 and TRBJ1-2, reads SQTIHQWPATLVQPVGSPLSLECTVEGTSNPNLYWYRQAAGRGLQLLFYSVGIGQISSEVPQNLSASRPQDRQFILSSKKLLLSDSGFYLCAWSPGQSPYGYTFGSGTRLTVV.

This chain connects TRBV7-3 to TRBJ2-3, with D possibly TRBD2 on 6 matching bases. The V end lost 7 bases, the J end lost 4 bases, and 15 bases lay between the germline ends. CDR3 length: 14 residues. Germline loops: CDR1 SGHTA, CDR2 FQGTGA. The CDR3 nucleotides are TGTGCCAGCACCCTAGGAGCGGGCTCAGATACGCAGTATTTT. It is translated as CASTLGAGSDTQYF. Full variable domain (outside the CDR3, taken from reference TRBV7-3 and TRBJ2-3): GAGVSQTPSNKVTEKGKYVELRCDPISGHTALYWYRQSLGQGPEFLIYFQGTGAADDSGLPNDRFFAVRPEGSVSTLKIQRTERGDSAVYLCASTLGAGSDTQYFGPGTRLTVL.

This chain uses TRBV4-1 with TRBJ1-3, with a tentative D call TRBD1 (6 bases). The length of the CDR3 is 16 residues. The germline gives CDR1 MGHRA, CDR2 YSYEKL. V lost 4 bases and J lost 4, with 17 bases in between. The CDR3 DNA sequence: TGCGCCAGCAGCCCTACAGGGAACAAGTACGGAAACACCATATATTTT. Encoded protein: CASSPTGNKYGNTIYF.

The chain combines TRBV6-1 with TRBJ1-5; 7 positions match TRBD1. Germline V gene data show CDR1 as MNHNS and CDR2 as SASEGT. V lost 6 bases to trimming and J lost 4 bases; unmatched junction nucleotides: 9. The CDR3 totals 15 residues. CDR3 region: CASSPERGRNQPQHF. The CDR3 DNA follows: TGTGCCAGCAGCCCGGAGAGGGGGCGGAATCAGCCCCAGCATTTT.

V and J are TRBV5-1 and TRBJ2-3, with a weak D call TRBD1 (5 bases). Trimming pared 4 bases from V and 3 bases from J, leaving 9 bases between. The CDR3 has 13 amino acids. CDR1 and CDR2 (germline): SGHRS, YFSETQ. The CDR3 region has the DNA TGCGCCAGCAGCATTCAGGGAACAGATACGCAGTATTTT. Residues: CASSIQGTDTQYF.

The chain employs TRBV29-1 and TRBJ2-5; 7 nucleotides agree with TRBD1. The CDR3 is 14 amino acids. The J segment lost 1 base and the V segment lost 7 bases, leaving 9 bases of the junction unmatched. Germline V gene sequence: CDR1 SQVTM, CDR2 ANQGSEA. The DNA for the CDR3 is TGCAGCGCCGACCTTAGACAGGGCCAAGAGACCCAGTACTTC. It specifies CSADLRQGQETQYF.

The chain couples TRBV5-4 to TRBJ1-1; TRBD1 agrees at 10 bases. V gave up 2 bases and J gave up 5 bases; unmatched junction bases: 6. Germline CDR1 SGHNT, CDR2 YYREEE (reference sequence). This CDR3 has 15 amino acids. CDR3 sequence reads: CASSFLDRGGTEAFF. The CDR3 DNA is TGTGCCAGCAGCTTCTTGGACAGGGGGGGAACTGAAGCTTTCTTT.

This clone was seen only a few times. The chain uses TRBV15 and TRBJ2-2; weak D call: TRBD2 (5 bases). CDR1 and CDR2 (germline): LNHNV, YYDKDF (reference sequence). This CDR3 comprises 14 residues. V was pared by 5 bases and J by 6 bases, with 13 bases between. CDR3 sequence (DNA): TGTGCCACCAGCCCGCGGACCGGGGCCGGGGAGCTGTTTTTT. It codes for CATSPRTGAGELFF.

V gene TRBV11-2 combines with J gene TRBJ1-2, with 7 positions matching TRBD1. CDR3 size: 16 residues. Germline-derived CDR1 and CDR2 are SGHAT and FQNNGV. After removal of 1 base from V and 3 bases from J, the junction contained 8 bases not matched to a gene. In DNA, the CDR3 is TGTGCCAGCAGCTTAGGAACCTTGGGACAGCACTATGGCTACACCTTC. Translation: CASSLGTLGQHYGYTF. Combining the CDR3 with reference TRBV11-2 and TRBJ1-2 gives the whole variable domain EAGVAQSPRYKIIEKRQSVAFWCNPISGHATLYWYQQILGQGPKLLIQFQNNGVVDDSQLPKDRFSAERLKGVDSTLKIQPAKLEDSAVYLCASSLGTLGQHYGYTFGSGTRLTVV.

In DNA, the CDR3 is TGTGCCAGCAGTCCCCCCTGGACTAGCGGCTACGAGCAGTACTTC. Residues: CASSPPWTSGYEQYF. This chain joins TRBV28 and TRBJ2-7, with TRBD2 matching over 10 bases. From germline, CDR1 is MDHEN and CDR2 SYDVKM. V trimming: 5 bases; J trimming: 3 bases; junction bases outside the gene matches: 7. CDR3 length: 15 residues.

The gene calls are TRBV29-1 and TRBJ2-1; a weak D match, TRBD1 (5 bases). CDR3 length: 13 residues. The germline V gene encodes CDR1 SQVTM and CDR2 ANQGSEA. V dropped 4 bases and J dropped 3 bases, with 10 bases sitting between them. The CDR3 loop is CSVGPDSYNEQFF. Here the CDR3 DNA reads TGCAGCGTTGGCCCAGACAGCTACAATGAGCAGTTCTTC.

The chain has TRBV28 and TRBJ2-7; 8 bases are a match to TRBD2. CDR1 is MDHEN, CDR2 SYDVKM, per germline. Unmatched junction bases numbered 14, after V lost 7 bases and J lost 3 bases. CDR3 length: 16 amino acids. Here the CDR3 reads CASTPYPASGYYEQYF. The CDR3 DNA reads as TGTGCCAGCACCCCCTATCCCGCTAGCGGGTACTACGAGCAGTACTTC.

The gene calls are TRBV19 and TRBJ1-1, with 8 bases that match TRBD1. V lost 7 bases to trimming and J lost 0 bases; unmatched junction nucleotides: 13. From germline, CDR1 is LNHDA and CDR2 SQIVND (reference sequence). This CDR3 region has 17 residues. The CDR3 region is CASKGQALVSMNTEAFF. In DNA, the CDR3 is TGTGCCAGTAAGGGACAGGCCCTAGTTTCTATGAACACTGAAGCTTTCTTT.

The rearrangement joins TRBV6-6 to TRBJ2-1, with D perhaps matching TRBD1 (6 bases). CDR1 and CDR2 (germline): MNHNY, SVGAGI (reference sequence). The CDR3 is 14 amino acids. Trimming stripped 5 bases from V and 10 bases from J, with 18 bases between. The chain's CDR3 is CASSPPGQAREQFF. In DNA form, the CDR3 reads TGTGCCAGCAGTCCCCCGGGACAAGCTAGGGAGCAGTTCTTC.

The table lists this clone with a few counts. This chain uses TRBV28 with TRBJ2-2; D not resolved. This CDR3 has 14 residues. V dropped 2 bases and J dropped 0 bases, with 4 bases sitting between them. CDR1 MDHEN and CDR2 SYDVKM come from the germline V gene. This chain's CDR3 is CASSLLANTGELFF. CDR3 in DNA: TGTGCCAGCAGTTTACTTGCGAACACCGGGGAGCTGTTTTTT.